The 26 T cell receptor beta chains below all came from one sample that was sequenced in a study of blood T cell repertoires in COVID-19. Measured with immunoSEQ multiplex PCR; TCRdb has only the in-frame clones, and not every one. The data hold more than 95,000 clones, with roughly 90% observed a single time. The sequenced material came from peripheral blood. The receptors shown here come from a woman of 80 years or more with acute or convalescent COVID-19.

The chain carries TRBV2 and TRBJ2-4; no clear D. The CDR3 spans 13 residues. The V gene's germline CDR1 is SNHLY and CDR2 FYNNEI. Trimming removed 5 bases from V and 7 bases from J, with 12 bases in between. The CDR3 coding sequence is TGTGCCAGCAGTCTGGAAGGAGTTAACATTCAGTACTTC. It encodes CASSLEGVNIQYF.

This clone has only one observation. The V call is TRBV19, the J call TRBJ1-3; D remains unclear. The CDR3 has 15 amino acids. The ends were cut back, 2 bases at V and 0 bases at J, with 8 bases in the middle. Germline V gene sequence: CDR1 LNHDA, CDR2 SQIVND (reference sequence). CDR3 nucleotides: TGTGCCAGTAGTATATCTGCAGGCTCTGGAAACACCATATATTTT. It specifies CASSISAGSGNTIYF.

The chain carries TRBV5-1 and TRBJ2-7, with TRBD1 matching 7 bases. The CDR3 has 13 residues. The junction had 4 bases not matched to a gene; V was cut back by 2 bases and J by 5 bases. Per germline, CDR1 SGHRS and CDR2 YFSETQ. The CDR3 nucleotides are TGCGCCAGCAGCTTCACAGGGGCGGACGAGCAGTACTTC. It specifies CASSFTGADEQYF.

The chain is built from TRBV21-1 and TRBJ2-3; the tabulated D call, TRBD2, remains unverified against the DNA. TRBV21-1 is termed a pseudogene. The CDR3 runs 15 residues. The CDR3 loop is CASSPRGASTDTQYF. As DNA, the CDR3 is TGTGCCAGCAGCCCTCGGGGAGCTAGCACAGATACGCAGTATTTT.

The V and J genes are TRBV28 and TRBJ2-7, with 7 bases that match TRBD1. The CDR3 has 12 amino acids. V dropped 6 bases and J dropped 4; count of bases not matched to a gene: 3. Germline CDR1 reads MDHEN; CDR2 reads SYDVKM. The DNA for the CDR3 is TGTGCCAGCAGAGACAGGGTGTACGAGCAGTACTTC. Protein: CASRDRVYEQYF.

In DNA form, the CDR3 reads TGTGCCAGCAGCTTCCAGGGCTCTAGCACAGATACGCAGTATTTT. It specifies CASSFQGSSTDTQYF. V and J are TRBV7-9 and TRBJ2-3; possible D gene TRBD1, 5 bases. The CDR3 totals 15 residues. With 3 bases removed from V and 0 bases from J, the gap between germline ends came to 10 bases. CDR1 SEHNR and CDR2 FQNEAQ come from the germline V gene (reference sequence).

The chain employs TRBV7-9 and TRBJ1-3, with 7 bases fitting TRBD1. The CDR3 runs 16 residues. The V gene's germline CDR1 is SEHNR and CDR2 FQNEAQ (reference sequence). Trimming took 5 bases from V and 2 from J; bases not matched to a gene: 9. For the CDR3, the DNA is TGTGCCAGCAGCCCTAGGGGGCGCATAACTGGAAACACCATATATTTT. This encodes CASSPRGRITGNTIYF.

This clone was found once. The rearrangement joins TRBV29-1 to TRBJ1-2; 7 bases are a match to TRBD1. CDR1 SQVTM and CDR2 ANQGSEA come from the germline V gene. This CDR3 spans 13 amino acids. Losses at the gene ends were 6 bases for V and 5 bases for J; bases not matched to a gene: 9. CDR3 sequence (DNA): TGCAGCGTAACGAGACAGGGCCTATATGGCTACACCTTC. Protein product: CSVTRQGLYGYTF.

This sequence joins TRBV4-3 and TRBJ1-4, with D tentatively TRBD1 (5 bases). The CDR3 is 15 amino acids. Between the trimmed V and J ends, which lost 0 bases and 7 bases, there was a span of 12 bases. From germline, CDR1 is LGHNA and CDR2 YSLEER. The CDR3 here is CASSQDYRPTEKLFF. The CDR3 DNA is TGCGCCAGCAGCCAAGATTACAGGCCTACTGAAAAACTGTTTTTT.

The rearrangement links TRBV27 to TRBJ1-2; D gene unclear. This CDR3 contains 14 residues. Germline V lookup: CDR1 MNHEY, CDR2 SMNVEV (reference sequence). Trimming left V 4 bases short and J 8 bases short, with 17 bases between. CDR3 in DNA: TGTGCCAGCAGTTCCCTAGCAGAAGGTGTCGGCTACACCTTC. Residues: CASSSLAEGVGYTF.

This clone came up a few times. The V call is TRBV9, the J call TRBJ2-5; no reliable D call. The V gene lost 7 bases and the J gene lost 1 base, with 14 bases spanning the gap. CDR3 length equals 14 residues. The germline V gene has CDR1 SGDLS and CDR2 YYNGEE. CDR3 protein: CASSYGSSQETQYF. The CDR3 nucleotides are TGTGCCAGCTCCTACGGTAGTTCCCAAGAGACCCAGTACTTC.

This chain joins TRBV4-1 and TRBJ2-5, with TRBD2 matching over 8 bases. V dropped 3 bases and J dropped 2; count of bases not matched to a gene: 11. This CDR3 spans 17 amino acids. Germline values: CDR1 MGHRA, CDR2 YSYEKL. In DNA, the CDR3 is TGCGCCAGCAGCCAGGGGTCCGGGACTAGACTTCAAGAGACCCAGTACTTC. It codes for CASSQGSGTRLQETQYF.

CDR3 coding DNA: TGTGCCAGCAGCCAACCGGGTCTTCGTGGAAACACCATATATTTT. The encoded protein is CASSQPGLRGNTIYF. The chain has TRBV3-1 (or the pseudogene TRBV3-2) and TRBJ1-3; D is unclear. Germline CDR1 LGHDT, CDR2 YNNKEL (reference sequence). The V end lost 2 bases, the J end lost 3 bases, and 11 bases lay between the germline ends. There are 15 residues in the CDR3.

The chain links TRBV5-1 to TRBJ2-3; tentative D call: TRBD2 (6 bases). Germline V CDR1 and CDR2: SGHRS, YFSETQ. This CDR3 is built from 15 residues. Trimming cost V 0 bases and J 3 bases, with 11 bases left between them. In DNA form, the CDR3 reads TGCGCCAGCAGCTTGGACGGGAGCGGGACAGATACGCAGTATTTT. Amino acids: CASSLDGSGTDTQYF.

CDR3 region: CASSSGTASGDIQFF. Here the CDR3 DNA reads TGTGCCAGCAGCTCCGGGACAGCTTCAGGAGATATCCAGTTCTTC. The rearrangement links TRBV14 to TRBJ2-1, with 7 bases fitting TRBD1. Germline values: CDR1 SGHDN, CDR2 FVKESK. The CDR3 sequence is 15 residues long. The ends lost 5 bases at V and 13 bases at J; junction bases unmatched: 17.

This sequence joins TRBV6-1 and TRBJ1-2, with 10 bases aligning to TRBD1. This CDR3 region has 14 residues. V trimming: 3 bases; J trimming: 8 bases; junction bases outside the gene matches: 6. Germline-derived CDR1 and CDR2 are MNHNS and SASEGT. The CDR3 loop reads CASSEGQGKEGYTF. The CDR3 bases are TGTGCCAGCAGTGAGGGACAGGGGAAGGAAGGCTACACCTTC.

This clone is a singleton in its sample. V is TRBV7-2 and J is TRBJ2-5, with TRBD2 matching 8 bases. The germline V gene encodes CDR1 SGHTA and CDR2 FQGNSA. V shed 4 bases, J shed 5 bases, and the junction held 9 bases outside the gene matches. There are 15 residues in the CDR3. CDR3: CASSSLSGVRETQYF. DNA for the CDR3: TGTGCCAGCAGCTCCCTTAGCGGGGTCCGGGAGACCCAGTACTTC.

The CDR3 bases are TGTGCCATCAGTGAGGACAGGGGTAACTATGGCTACACCTTC. Its protein product is CAISEDRGNYGYTF. The chain links TRBV10-3 to TRBJ1-2; 8 bases map to TRBD1. The CDR3 sequence is 14 residues long. CDR1 and CDR2 from the germline V gene are ENHRY and SYGVKD. J was trimmed by 1 base and V by 2 bases; bases with no gene match: 0.

The rearrangement joins TRBV18 to TRBJ1-2, with D possibly being TRBD1 (6 bases). V gave up 2 bases and J gave up 5 bases, with 27 bases separating them. In germline, CDR1 is KGHSH, CDR2 LQKENI. CDR3 length: 19 residues. The CDR3 region is CASSPIFRDTGMIGYGYTF. CDR3 bases: TGTGCCAGCTCACCAATCTTTCGGGACACGGGGATGATAGGGTATGGCTACACCTTC.

The rearrangement joins TRBV4-1 to TRBJ1-5; D gene ambiguous. Germline-derived CDR1 and CDR2 are MGHRA and YSYEKL. V was clipped by 8 bases and J by 3 bases, with 14 bases between them. The CDR3 spans 14 residues. CDR3 sequence reads: CASGERSYNQPQHF. The DNA of the CDR3 is TGCGCCAGCGGTGAGAGGAGCTACAATCAGCCCCAGCATTTT.

This chain connects TRBV2 to TRBJ2-1, with 11 positions matching TRBD2. Germline trimming cut 1 base from V and 7 bases from J; bases unmatched to any gene: 6. CDR3 length equals 16 residues. Germline CDR1 reads SNHLY; CDR2 reads FYNNEI. CDR3 region: CASSEVLLAGVNEQFF. DNA for the CDR3: TGTGCCAGCAGTGAAGTGCTACTAGCGGGAGTAAATGAGCAGTTCTTC.

The chain has TRBV19 and TRBJ2-2, with 7 bases that match TRBD2. Germline CDR1 is LNHDA and CDR2 is SQIVND (reference sequence). This CDR3 has 14 amino acids. V dropped 8 bases and J dropped 2; count of bases not matched to a gene: 5. CDR3 nucleotides: TGTGCCAGTGAGGGACTACCTAACACCGGGGAGCTGTTTTTT. Protein product: CASEGLPNTGELFF.

The chain employs TRBV5-1 and TRBJ1-2; 7 nucleotides agree with TRBD1. This CDR3 has 12 residues. V shed 4 bases, J shed 10 bases, and the junction held 7 bases outside the gene matches. In germline, CDR1 is SGHRS, CDR2 YFSETQ. DNA for the CDR3: TGCGCCAGCAGCCCGGGGGACAGCCTCTACACCTTC. Translation gives CASSPGDSLYTF.

A few counts support this clone. Here the CDR3 reads CASSQEEGSTEAFF. CDR3 nucleotide sequence: TGTGCCAGCAGCCAAGAAGAGGGATCGACTGAAGCTTTCTTT. The J gene is TRBJ1-1, the V gene TRBV4-2; no clear D. V was trimmed by 0 bases and J by 5 bases, leaving 10 bases between them. Germline CDR1 reads LGHNA; CDR2 reads YNFKEQ. This CDR3 contains 14 residues.

V usage is TRBV5-8 and J usage is TRBJ2-2; 12 bases line up with TRBD2. The CDR3 consists of 16 residues. Looked up from germline, CDR1 is SGHTS and CDR2 is YDEGEE. The V and J ends lost 2 bases and 1 base, in that order; junction bases with no gene match: 0. The CDR3 DNA sequence: TGTGCCAGCAGCTTACTAGCGGGGGGGAACACCGGGGAGCTGTTTTTT. Translated, it gives CASSLLAGGNTGELFF.

As to this clone: The junction does not match germline at one end; this may be a read error. This chain connects TRBV7-7 to TRBJ2-5; D is possibly TRBD1 (7 bases). This CDR3 is built from 16 residues. The V gene's germline CDR1 is SSHAT and CDR2 FNYEAQ (reference sequence). The CDR3 coding sequence is TGTGCTAGCATCCCATTCCGCAGGGGGACTGGGGAGACCCAGTACTTC. This sequence encodes CASIPFRRGTGETQYF.